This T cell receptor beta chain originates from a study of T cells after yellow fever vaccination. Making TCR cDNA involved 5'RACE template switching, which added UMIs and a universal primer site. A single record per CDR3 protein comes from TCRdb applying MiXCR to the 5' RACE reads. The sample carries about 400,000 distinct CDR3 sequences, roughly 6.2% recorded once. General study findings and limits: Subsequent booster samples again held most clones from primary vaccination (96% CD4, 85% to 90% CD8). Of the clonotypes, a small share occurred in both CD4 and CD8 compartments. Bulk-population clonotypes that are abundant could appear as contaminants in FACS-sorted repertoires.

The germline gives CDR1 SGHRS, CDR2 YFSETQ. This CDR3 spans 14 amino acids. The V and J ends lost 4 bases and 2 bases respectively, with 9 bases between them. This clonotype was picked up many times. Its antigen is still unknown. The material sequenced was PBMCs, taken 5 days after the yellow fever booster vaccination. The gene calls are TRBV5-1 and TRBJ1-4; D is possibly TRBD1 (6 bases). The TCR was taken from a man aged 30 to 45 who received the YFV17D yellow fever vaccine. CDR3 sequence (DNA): TGCGCCAGCAGCATAGGGGGGACTAATGAAAAACTGTTTTTT. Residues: CASSIGGTNEKLFF. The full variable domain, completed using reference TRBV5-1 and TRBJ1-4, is KAGVTQTPRYLIKTRGQQVTLSCSPISGHRSVSWYQQTPGQGLQFLFEYFSETQRNKGNFPGRFSGRQFSNSRSEMNVSTLELGDSALYLCASSIGGTNEKLFFGSGTQLSVL.